This entry lists 29 T cell receptor beta chains sequenced from one sample in a study of human T cells and chemical hapten exposure. Time point specified: patch test 3, about 24 weeks after DPC sensitization. Regarding treatment: therapeutic diphenylcyclopropenone sensitization with weekly scalp DPC. TCRdb reanalysed the RACE reads using MiXCR and keeps one entry per CDR3 protein. The table records over 80,000 distinct CDR3 sequences, roughly a tenth of them present only once. Here the sequenced sample was whole blood, taken in connection with sensitization to the hapten diphenylcyclopropenone (DPC). These receptors were obtained from a young woman with alopecia areata. Some clones in this sample may be carry-over from other donors' samples.

The rearrangement uses TRBV6-6 and TRBJ1-5; D gene ambiguous. V was cut by 5 bases and J by 0 bases, with 8 bases left in between. Germline V gene sequence: CDR1 MNHNY, CDR2 SVGAGI (reference sequence). This CDR3 region has 14 residues. The CDR3 DNA reads as TGTGCCAGCAGTCCGGTCAATAGCAATCAGCCCCAGCATTTT. This codes for CASSPVNSNQPQHF.

This clonotype was seen many times. V and J are TRBV6-6 and TRBJ2-7, with TRBD2 identical over 9 bases. Germline V CDR1 and CDR2: MNHNY, SVGAGI (reference sequence). The CDR3 is 15 amino acids. V lost 5 bases and J lost 4; bases outside the gene matches: 9. The CDR3 spells CASSKRLAVVYEQYF. DNA for the CDR3: TGTGCCAGCAGTAAACGACTAGCGGTGGTTTACGAGCAGTACTTC.

This clonotype was seen repeatedly, ten times or more. This chain joins TRBV29-1 and TRBJ1-2, with unresolved D. The CDR3 is 12 amino acids. V dropped 1 base and J dropped 1 base, with 4 bases sitting between them. CDR1 SQVTM and CDR2 ANQGSEA come from the germline V gene. The CDR3 DNA sequence: TGCAGCGTTGAAGCCCTTAACTATGGCTACACCTTC. Translation gives CSVEALNYGYTF.

V and J are TRBV3-1 and TRBJ2-3; tentatively, D is TRBD1 (6 bases). The V gene lost 1 base and the J gene lost 5 bases, with 13 bases spanning the gap. Germline CDR1 and CDR2: LGHDT and YNNKEL (reference sequence). The CDR3 extends over 15 amino acids. CDR3 in amino acids: CASSQAVAGVDTQYF. The CDR3 DNA sequence: TGTGCCAGCAGCCAAGCGGTTGCAGGGGTAGATACGCAGTATTTT.

The rearrangement uses TRBV30 and TRBJ1-1; tentatively, D is TRBD1 (5 bases). CDR3 length: 13 residues. Trimming pared 5 bases from V and 5 bases from J, leaving 15 bases between. CDR1 and CDR2 from the germline V gene are GTSNPN and SVGIG (reference sequence). The CDR3, as DNA: TGTGCCTGGCAGGACATTGTCTGGACTGAAGCTTTCTTT. Its protein is CAWQDIVWTEAFF.

V and J are TRBV28 and TRBJ2-1; 7 bases agree with TRBD1. The CDR3 totals 14 residues. Losses at the gene ends were 11 bases for V and 2 bases for J; bases not matched to a gene: 9. CDR1 is MDHEN, CDR2 SYDVKM, per germline. DNA of the CDR3: TGTGCCGCGGTAGGGGGCCCTGCCTACAATGAGCAGTTCTTC. This sequence encodes CAAVGGPAYNEQFF.

Many counts were recorded for this clonotype. The V call is TRBV2, the J call TRBJ2-6; a possible D gene is TRBD2 (5 bases). This CDR3 is built from 17 residues. Germline loops: CDR1 SNHLY, CDR2 FYNNEI. V was pared by 4 bases and J by 1 base, with 14 bases between. As DNA, the CDR3 is TGTGCCAGCAGTGTCCGCGGAGGAAGATCTGGGGCCAACGTCCTGACTTTC. Its translation is CASSVRGGRSGANVLTF.

J is TRBJ1-2 and V is TRBV28, with 7 bases fitting TRBD1. This CDR3 is 13 amino acids long. Per germline, CDR1 MDHEN and CDR2 SYDVKM. V lost 8 bases, J lost 1 base, and 4 bases stayed unmatched. CDR3 nucleotides: TGTGCCAGCCGGGGACAGAATAACTATGGCTACACCTTC. The encoded protein is CASRGQNNYGYTF.

At least ten counts were recorded for this clonotype. The chain carries TRBV3-1 and TRBJ1-1; a weak D match, TRBD1 (5 bases). The germline V gene has CDR1 LGHDT and CDR2 YNNKEL (reference sequence). The CDR3 runs to 14 residues. V lost 2 bases and J lost 1, with 8 bases in between. This CDR3 is CASSQPQGNTEAFF. The CDR3 DNA reads TGTGCCAGCAGCCAACCCCAGGGGAACACTGAAGCTTTCTTT.

V and J are TRBV18 and TRBJ1-2, with 7 bases aligning to TRBD1. The CDR3 covers 13 residues. V was pared by 9 bases and J by 5 bases, with 9 bases of the junction left unmatched. Germline lookup yields CDR1 KGHSH and CDR2 LQKENI. CDR3 in amino acids: CASWGTASYGYTF. In nucleotides, the CDR3 is TGTGCCAGTTGGGGGACAGCTTCTTATGGCTACACCTTC. Based on the CDR3 plus reference TRBV18 and TRBJ1-2, the full variable domain is NAGVMQNPRHLVRRRGQEARLRCSPMKGHSHVYWYRQLPEEGLKFMVYLQKENIIDESGMPKERFSAEFPKEGPSILRIQQVVRGDSAAYFCASWGTASYGYTFGSGTRLTVV.

This clonotype was counted at least ten times. The chain employs TRBV6-5 and TRBJ1-5; D gene unclear. V was shortened by 8 bases and J by 1 base, with 15 bases between the two germline ends. CDR3 length: 15 residues. Germline lookup yields CDR1 MNHEY and CDR2 SVGAGI. The CDR3 coding sequence is TGTGCCAGCGGTATAACCGTCGGGAGCAATCAGCCCCAGCATTTT. The encoded protein is CASGITVGSNQPQHF.

The gene calls are TRBV24-1 and TRBJ2-1, with D uncertain. The CDR3 has 16 residues. The germline CDR1 and CDR2 sequences are KGHDR and SFDVKD. The V gene lost 4 bases and the J gene lost 3 bases, with 15 bases spanning the gap. The CDR3 region is CATSDPALSGYNEQFF. The CDR3 nucleotides read TGTGCCACCAGTGACCCAGCGCTGTCCGGCTACAATGAGCAGTTCTTC.

In its sample, this clonotype was seen many times. The J gene is TRBJ2-3, the V gene TRBV30; 9 nucleotides agree with TRBD2. The CDR3 covers 15 residues. The germline gives CDR1 GTSNPN, CDR2 SVGIG (reference sequence). Trimming cost V 1 base and J 4 bases; bases outside gene matches: 6. CDR3 bases: TGTGCCTGGAGTGGGGCTAGCGGGGCACCAGATACGCAGTATTTT. It translates to CAWSGASGAPDTQYF. Together with reference TRBV30 and TRBJ2-3, the CDR3 gives the full variable domain: SQTIHQWPATLVQPVGSPLSLECTVEGTSNPNLYWYRQAAGRGLQLLFYSVGIGQISSEVPQNLSASRPQDRQFILSSKKLLLSDSGFYLCAWSGASGAPDTQYFGPGTRLTVL.

This clonotype was counted a few times. The gene calls are TRBV20-1 and TRBJ2-3; TRBD2 matches at 8 bases. From germline, CDR1 is DFQATT and CDR2 SNEGSKA (reference sequence). The CDR3 length is 14 residues. The V and J ends lost 3 bases and 5 bases, in that order; junction bases with no gene match: 7. CDR3 in DNA: TGCAGTGCTAGGTTACTAGCGGAGGGAGATACGCAGTATTTT. Encoded protein: CSARLLAEGDTQYF.

The chain recombines TRBV7-9 with TRBJ2-5; TRBD1 matches at 9 bases. CDR1 SEHNR and CDR2 FQNEAQ come from the germline V gene (reference sequence). This CDR3 contains 15 residues. The V gene end was trimmed by 5 bases and the J gene end by 4 bases; junction bases not matched to a gene: 8. The DNA for the CDR3 is TGTGCCAGCAGCACCGGGACAGGGAGGGTAGAGACCCAGTACTTC. Its protein is CASSTGTGRVETQYF.

This sequence joins TRBV29-1 and TRBJ2-7; D is uncertain. The CDR3 extends over 14 amino acids. V was pared by 7 bases and J by 6 bases, with 22 bases between. Germline loops: CDR1 SQVTM, CDR2 ANQGSEA. The CDR3 protein is CSANPSAGLGEQYV. CDR3 nucleotide sequence: TGCAGCGCTAACCCCTCCGCAGGTTTAGGCGAGCAGTACGTC.

In its sample, this clonotype was seen many times. The V and J genes are TRBV20-1 and TRBJ2-7; TRBD1 is a possible D gene (6 bases). The ends were cut back, 4 bases at V and 4 bases at J, with 20 bases in the middle. The CDR3 length is 15 residues. Looked up from germline, CDR1 is DFQATT and CDR2 is SNEGSKA (reference sequence). The chain's CDR3 is CSAIEGDRRTYEQYF. The CDR3 DNA reads TGCAGTGCTATCGAGGGTGACAGGAGGACTTACGAGCAGTACTTC.

The chain carries TRBV3-1 and TRBJ2-3; D gene unclear. V lost 4 bases to trimming and J lost 2 bases, with 10 bases between them. This CDR3 contains 14 residues. Germline lookup yields CDR1 LGHDT and CDR2 YNNKEL (reference sequence). CDR3 DNA: TGTGCCAGCAGCCCCTTTTGGTCCACAGATACGCAGTATTTT. Translating it yields CASSPFWSTDTQYF.

In its sample, this clonotype was seen many times. This chain connects TRBV3-1 to TRBJ2-2, with D unclear. CDR3 length: 18 amino acids. V dropped 2 bases and J dropped 0 bases, with 16 bases sitting between them. Germline V gives CDR1 LGHDT, CDR2 YNNKEL (reference sequence). DNA for the CDR3: TGTGCCAGCAGCCAAACCCTGACATCCCTGACGAACACCGGGGAGCTGTTTTTT. This translates into CASSQTLTSLTNTGELFF. The whole variable domain, filled in from reference TRBV3-1 and TRBJ2-2, reads DTAVSQTPKYLVTQMGNDKSIKCEQNLGHDTMYWYKQDSKKFLKIMFSYNNKELIINETVPNRFSPKSPDKAHLNLHINSLELGDSAVYFCASSQTLTSLTNTGELFFGEGSRLTVL.

This clonotype occurred many times. CDR3 in amino acids: CSVIGLAEGAKNIQYF. CDR3 nucleotide sequence: TGCAGCGTTATCGGACTAGCGGAGGGAGCCAAAAACATTCAGTACTTC. The V call is TRBV29-1, the J call TRBJ2-4, with 10 bases identical to TRBD2. Germline V lookup: CDR1 SQVTM, CDR2 ANQGSEA. CDR3 length: 16 residues. After removal of 5 bases from V and 0 bases from J, the junction contained 7 bases not matched to a gene.

This clonotype was counted a few times. The chain recombines TRBV24-1 with TRBJ2-1; D is perhaps TRBD2 (6 bases). The V gene's germline CDR1 is KGHDR and CDR2 SFDVKD. The CDR3 has 12 amino acids. Deletions cut 4 bases from V and 7 bases from J, with 7 bases between. This chain's CDR3 is CATSEGRNEQFF. In DNA form, the CDR3 reads TGTGCCACCAGTGAGGGGAGGAATGAGCAGTTCTTC.

The chain carries TRBV29-1 and TRBJ2-1, with D maybe TRBD1 (5 bases). Trimming pared 3 bases from V and 9 bases from J, leaving 15 bases between. CDR1 and CDR2 (germline): SQVTM, ANQGSEA. The CDR3 runs to 13 residues. The CDR3 DNA reads as TGCAGCGTTGAGGCGCAGGGAAGGGGTGAGCAGTTCTTC. As protein: CSVEAQGRGEQFF.

Only a few counts were recorded for this clonotype. The chain has TRBV20-1 and TRBJ2-7; D perhaps matches TRBD1 (6 bases). Per the germline V gene, CDR1 is DFQATT and CDR2 is SNEGSKA (reference sequence). Trimming stripped 0 bases from V and 5 bases from J, with 14 bases between. CDR3 size: 14 residues. Here the CDR3 DNA reads TGCAGTGCTAGAGATCAAGGCAGGGGCGACGAGCAGTACTTC. Residues: CSARDQGRGDEQYF.

The chain combines TRBV11-1 with TRBJ2-2, with D tentatively TRBD1 or TRBD2 (5 bases each). V shed 5 bases and J shed 2 bases, with 18 bases lying between them. CDR3 length: 17 residues. The V gene's germline CDR1 is SGHAT and CDR2 FQDESV (reference sequence). CDR3 sequence (DNA): TGTGCCAGCAGCCTACCACGGGACCGGGACAACACCGGGGAGCTGTTTTTT. Translated, it gives CASSLPRDRDNTGELFF.

There are many counts of this clonotype. The chain has TRBV3-1 and TRBJ2-1; 7 nucleotides align to TRBD1. Germline CDR1 LGHDT, CDR2 YNNKEL (reference sequence). The V and J ends lost 0 bases and 9 bases, in that order; junction bases with no gene match: 14. This CDR3 has 17 residues. The CDR3 loop is CASSQDSAGGRSGEQFF. Written as DNA, the CDR3 is TGTGCCAGCAGCCAAGATTCGGCAGGGGGAAGGTCAGGTGAGCAGTTCTTC.

This clonotype was observed a few times. This chain uses TRBV5-1 with TRBJ1-5; D gene uncertain. The CDR3 totals 13 residues. The V and J ends lost 4 bases and 0 bases respectively, with 5 bases between them. Per germline, CDR1 SGHRS and CDR2 YFSETQ. CDR3 DNA: TGCGCCAGCAGCAGGGCTAGCAATCAGCCCCAGCATTTT. Translation gives CASSRASNQPQHF.

This clonotype was counted once. A much larger clonotype is one base distant, so this may be a read error. The rearrangement links TRBV18 to TRBJ1-1; D is undetermined. Germline CDR1 and CDR2: KGHSH and LQKENI. This CDR3 has 12 amino acids. The CDR3 sequence is CVSSPPAAEAFF. Here the CDR3 DNA reads TGTGTCAGCTCACCACCGGCAGCTGAAGCTTTCTTT.

This clonotype was counted ten times or more. This rearrangement joins TRBV28 to TRBJ2-7; no definite D call. V lost 6 bases to trimming and J lost 1 base, with 13 bases between them. The CDR3 runs 14 residues. Germline V lookup: CDR1 MDHEN, CDR2 SYDVKM. CDR3: CASRNHQTSYEQYV. The CDR3 bases are TGTGCCAGCAGAAACCACCAGACATCCTACGAGCAGTACGTC.

The chain has TRBV20-1 and TRBJ2-5; D is unclear. CDR1 is DFQATT and CDR2 is SNEGSKA in the germline V gene (reference sequence). The germline V and J ends were trimmed by 6 bases and 2 bases, with 19 bases remaining between them. The CDR3 length is 15 residues. The CDR3 nucleotides read TGCAGTGCAACCACCCGACATATGATTCAAGAGACCCAGTACTTC. Translated: CSATTRHMIQETQYF.